This T cell receptor beta chain was sequenced in a study of blood T cell repertoires in COVID-19. Sequenced by immunoSEQ multiplex PCR; TCRdb stores in-frame clones only, minus some. The table records roughly 160,000 clones, about 83% of them present only once. CDR3 length equals 17 residues. The V gene's germline CDR1 is LGHDT and CDR2 YNNKEL (reference sequence). With V trimmed by 0 bases and J by 4 bases, 9 bases remained unmatched. Sequenced input: peripheral blood. The origin of this receptor is a woman aged 65 to 85 with COVID-19, enrolled during active disease. The chain employs TRBV3-1 (or the pseudogene TRBV3-2) and TRBJ2-1, with 7 nucleotides matching TRBD2. CDR3 sequence: CASSQDRVAGLYNEQFF. In DNA, the CDR3 is TGTGCCAGCAGCCAAGATAGAGTAGCGGGCCTTTACAATGAGCAGTTCTTC.